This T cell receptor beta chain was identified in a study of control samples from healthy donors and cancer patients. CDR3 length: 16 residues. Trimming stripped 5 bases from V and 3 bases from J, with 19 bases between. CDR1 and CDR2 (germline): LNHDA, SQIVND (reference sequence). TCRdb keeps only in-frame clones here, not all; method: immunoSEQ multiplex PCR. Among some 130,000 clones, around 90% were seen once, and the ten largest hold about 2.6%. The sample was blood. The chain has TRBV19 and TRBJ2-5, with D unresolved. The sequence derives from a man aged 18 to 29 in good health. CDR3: CASSGMRGGFKETQYF. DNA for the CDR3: TGTGCCAGTAGTGGGATGCGAGGCGGATTTAAAGAGACCCAGTACTTC.